This TCR beta chain stems from a study of shared clonotypes between healthy human individuals. Study information: Each donor had three CD4 naive, three CD4 memory, two CD8 naive and one CD8 memory plate.

Profiling relied on immunoSEQ multiplex PCR, and the TCRdb table lists in-frame clones only, not all of them. The repertoire holds roughly 320,000 clones, around 87% seen once, with 16% in the top ten. For this clone: The antigen remains undetermined. An end of the junction does not agree with germline; a read error may underlie this.

Nashville, Tennessee was home to all donors, who were Caucasian adults. Study-level results: Rarefaction analysis demonstrated incomplete sorted-subset sequencing notwithstanding large depth.

This CDR3 is 16 amino acids long. Germline assignment: CDR1 SSHAT and CDR2 FNYEAQ (reference sequence). The origin of this receptor is a man younger than 35 in good health. V gene TRBV7-7 combines with J gene TRBJ2-1, with 8 positions matching TRBD2. The source material was memory CD8+ T cells sorted from blood. Subset of the sample: CD45RO+ cells pooled with CCR7-negative TemRA cells. The CDR3, as DNA: TGTGCTAGCAGCTTAGCGGGGTCCCCGGATTACAATGAGCAGTTCTTC. Translated, it gives CASSLAGSPDYNEQFF.